Below are 24 T cell receptor beta chains sequenced from a single sample in a study of OX40 agonist ivuxolimab in advanced cancers. Assay used: immunoSEQ multiplex PCR; TCRdb lists only in-frame clones, some missing. There are approximately 64,000 clones in the sample; 70% to 90% occur only once, and around 2.8% lies in the top ten. The material sequenced was CD4+ or CD8+ T cells sorted from blood, taken in a trial of the OX40 agonist ivuxolimab. Receptor source: an adult with an advanced solid tumor such as melanoma, head and neck, liver or kidney cancer.

This clone was observed a handful of times. This rearrangement joins TRBV27 to TRBJ2-1; D remains ambiguous. V gave up 2 bases and J gave up 0 bases, with 11 bases separating them. Germline CDR1 and CDR2: MNHEY and SMNVEV (reference sequence). CDR3 length equals 16 residues. CDR3 DNA: TGTGCCAGCAGTTTAGAGGTTTTTCTCTCCTACAATGAGCAGTTCTTC. Translated, it gives CASSLEVFLSYNEQFF.

The chain couples TRBV7-2 to TRBJ1-4; D gene uncertain. The CDR3 loop spans 12 amino acids. Germline-derived CDR1 and CDR2 are SGHTA and FQGNSA. V was trimmed by 5 bases and J by 8 bases, leaving 9 bases between them. CDR3 DNA sequence: TGTGCCAGCAGCAATCCACGAGAAAAACTGTTTTTT. Its translation is CASSNPREKLFF.

This rearrangement joins TRBV19 to TRBJ1-2; 10 bases map to TRBD1. The CDR3 contains 15 residues. The V gene's germline CDR1 is LNHDA and CDR2 SQIVND (reference sequence). V lost 7 bases, J lost 8 bases, and 13 bases stayed unmatched. DNA for the CDR3: TGTGCCAGTACCGGGAATCGACAGGGGGCCGACGGCTACACCTTC. It is translated as CASTGNRQGADGYTF.

The V and J genes are TRBV9 and TRBJ1-3, with 11 bases that match TRBD1. Germline values: CDR1 SGDLS, CDR2 YYNGEE. J gave up 0 bases and V 3 bases, and 11 bases lay outside the gene matches. The CDR3 extends over 19 amino acids. The CDR3 loop is CASSARDRGIIGSGNTIYF. The CDR3 region has the DNA TGTGCCAGCAGCGCCCGGGACAGGGGGATAATTGGCTCTGGAAACACCATATATTTT.

This clone was seen a few times. The chain is built from TRBV7-2 and TRBJ2-3, with D perhaps matching TRBD2 (7 bases). The CDR3 length is 15 residues. Looked up from germline, CDR1 is SGHTA and CDR2 is FQGNSA. V was trimmed by 5 bases and J by 2 bases, leaving 14 bases between them. The CDR3 DNA sequence: TGTGCCAGCAGCCTATACGGGGGGCCCACAGATACGCAGTATTTT. This encodes CASSLYGGPTDTQYF.

The table lists this clone with a count of one. The CDR3 loop reads CASTLGGRANEKLFF. The CDR3 nucleotides are TGTGCCAGCACCCTGGGGGGACGGGCTAATGAAAAACTGTTTTTT. This sequence joins TRBV2 and TRBJ1-4; D is possibly TRBD1 (5 bases). The length of the CDR3 is 15 residues. Germline CDR1 is SNHLY and CDR2 is FYNNEI. V gave up 7 bases and J gave up 3 bases, with 15 bases separating them.

The rearrangement links TRBV2 to TRBJ1-5, with 7 bases that match TRBD1. This CDR3 has 16 residues. Per germline, CDR1 SNHLY and CDR2 FYNNEI. J lost 0 bases, V lost 4 bases, and 6 bases had no gene match. CDR3 nucleotide sequence: TGTGCCAGCAGTGGGGACAGATCCAATAGCAATCAGCCCCAGCATTTT. Amino acids: CASSGDRSNSNQPQHF.

The CDR3 loop reads CASSHDRPETQYF. Here the CDR3 DNA reads TGTGCCAGCAGCCACGACCGCCCGGAGACCCAGTACTTC. This rearrangement joins TRBV5-6 to TRBJ2-5; D gene ambiguous. The germline V gene has CDR1 SGHDT and CDR2 YYEEEE. This CDR3 has 13 residues. Trimming left V 4 bases short and J 5 bases short, with 12 bases between.

V and J are TRBV13 and TRBJ2-1; the match to TRBD2 covers 12 bases. Germline CDR1 is PRHDT and CDR2 is FYEKMQ (reference sequence). CDR3 length equals 17 residues. Trimming took 3 bases from V and 7 from J; bases not matched to a gene: 10. DNA for the CDR3: TGTGCCAGCAGCTTCCCATCTAGCGGGGGGGCAGGGAATGAGCAGTTCTTC. Translating gives CASSFPSSGGAGNEQFF.

The rearrangement uses TRBV7-3 and TRBJ1-3, with D possibly matching TRBD1 (5 bases). In germline, CDR1 is SGHTA, CDR2 FQGTGA. The CDR3 spans 12 residues. V lost 8 bases, J lost 7 bases, and 12 bases lay in between. The DNA of the CDR3 is TGTGCCAGCGGCCACGGGGGGAACACCATATATTTT. Protein product: CASGHGGNTIYF.

CDR3 loop: CASRRQGGNQPQHF. The DNA for the CDR3 is TGTGCCAGTAGGCGGCAGGGAGGCAATCAGCCCCAGCATTTT. This chain links TRBV19 with TRBJ1-5; a possible D gene is TRBD1 (5 bases). CDR1 and CDR2 from the germline V gene are LNHDA and SQIVND (reference sequence). CDR3 length: 14 residues. V dropped 6 bases and J dropped 2 bases, with 11 bases sitting between them.

The J gene is TRBJ2-5, the V gene TRBV30; 8 bases align to TRBD2. The length of the CDR3 is 15 residues. Germline loops: CDR1 GTSNPN, CDR2 SVGIG (reference sequence). Trimming took 8 bases from V and 5 from J; bases not matched to a gene: 16. The CDR3 region is CAGRPSGGPLETQYF. CDR3 DNA: TGTGCCGGAAGACCCTCGGGGGGGCCTTTGGAGACCCAGTACTTC. Full variable domain (outside the CDR3, taken from reference TRBV30 and TRBJ2-5): SQTIHQWPATLVQPVGSPLSLECTVEGTSNPNLYWYRQAAGRGLQLLFYSVGIGQISSEVPQNLSASRPQDRQFILSSKKLLLSDSGFYLCAGRPSGGPLETQYFGPGTRLLVL.

The chain carries TRBV6-1 and TRBJ1-2; the D is unclear. Germline CDR1 and CDR2: MNHNS and SASEGT. Trimming took off 3 bases at V and 3 bases at J, with 14 bases between the two ends. CDR3 size: 15 residues. The CDR3 DNA follows: TGTGCCAGCAGTGAGACGAAAACCCGCTACTATGGCTACACCTTC. Translated, it gives CASSETKTRYYGYTF.

This chain joins TRBV6-1 and TRBJ1-5; no reliable D call. The CDR3 runs to 12 residues. V was pared by 6 bases and J by 5 bases, with 8 bases between. Germline CDR1 and CDR2: MNHNS and SASEGT. The CDR3 DNA sequence: TGTGCCAGCAGCTGGAACGATCAGCCCCAGCATTTT. Protein product: CASSWNDQPQHF.

The chain joins TRBV9 to TRBJ1-6, with 8 positions matching TRBD1. CDR1 SGDLS and CDR2 YYNGEE come from the germline V gene. V lost 4 bases, J lost 0 bases, and 0 bases stayed unmatched. There are 15 residues in the CDR3. The CDR3 DNA reads TGTGCCAGCAGCACAGGGGGCTCCTATAATTCACCCCTCCACTTT. Residues: CASSTGGSYNSPLHF.

CDR3 region: CASSSTGNQETQYF. CDR3 coding DNA: TGTGCCAGCAGCTCTACAGGGAACCAAGAGACCCAGTACTTC. The V gene is TRBV5-6, the J gene TRBJ2-5; possibly TRBD1 for D (6 bases). Trimming stripped 3 bases from V and 0 bases from J, with 9 bases between. This CDR3 is built from 14 residues. Germline-derived CDR1 and CDR2 are SGHDT and YYEEEE.

V usage is TRBV9 and J usage is TRBJ1-6; perhaps TRBD1 as D (5 bases). The CDR3 spans 14 residues. Trimming cost V 1 base and J 7 bases, with 9 bases left between them. The V gene's germline CDR1 is SGDLS and CDR2 YYNGEE. In nucleotides, the CDR3 is TGTGCCAGCAGCGTACGGGGGGAAAATTCACCCCTCCACTTT. The encoded protein is CASSVRGENSPLHF.

The chain recombines TRBV4-1 with TRBJ2-3; D might be TRBD2 (6 bases). The V gene's germline CDR1 is MGHRA and CDR2 YSYEKL. The CDR3 totals 16 residues. The V end was cut by 0 bases, the J end by 4 bases, with 14 bases between. CDR3 amino acids: CASSQDGTVGADTQYF. The CDR3, as DNA: TGCGCCAGCAGCCAAGATGGGACTGTCGGAGCAGATACGCAGTATTTT.

The CDR3 spells CSVSGDWIYGYTF. In DNA form, the CDR3 reads TGCAGCGTTTCAGGGGATTGGATCTATGGCTACACCTTC. The chain links TRBV29-1 to TRBJ1-2; perhaps TRBD1 as D (6 bases). V lost 5 bases to trimming and J lost 4 bases, with 14 bases between them. Per germline, CDR1 SQVTM and CDR2 ANQGSEA. The CDR3 is 13 residues long.

The V call is TRBV28, the J call TRBJ2-1; 9 nucleotides agree with TRBD1. Germline V gene lookup returns CDR1 MDHEN and CDR2 SYDVKM. The CDR3 spans 15 residues. V shed 6 bases and J 8 bases; nucleotides not matched to a gene: 11. The CDR3 loop reads CASRGQTGGLDEQFF. The CDR3 DNA sequence: TGTGCCAGCAGGGGTCAGACAGGGGGTCTTGATGAGCAGTTCTTC.

The sample holds a few counts of this clone. V gene TRBV19 combines with J gene TRBJ1-5; D is uncertain. Germline V gene sequence: CDR1 LNHDA, CDR2 SQIVND (reference sequence). This CDR3 has 15 residues. V lost 7 bases and J 0 bases, leaving 13 bases between the germline ends. The CDR3 protein is CASTDGPYSNQPQHF. The CDR3 coding sequence is TGTGCCAGTACCGACGGGCCGTATAGCAATCAGCCCCAGCATTTT.

The rearrangement joins TRBV7-3 to TRBJ2-3, with a possible D match to TRBD2 (6 bases). CDR1 and CDR2 (germline): SGHTA, FQGTGA. V lost 5 bases, J lost 0 bases, and 9 bases lay in between. The CDR3 sequence is 14 residues long. CDR3 protein: CASSPGTSTDTQYF. The CDR3 nucleotides are TGTGCCAGCAGCCCCGGGACTAGCACAGATACGCAGTATTTT.

The chain uses TRBV9 and TRBJ1-5, with a possible D match to TRBD1 (5 bases). V lost 5 bases, J lost 2 bases, and 14 bases lay in between. CDR1 and CDR2 (germline): SGDLS, YYNGEE. The CDR3 runs to 15 residues. CDR3 bases: TGTGCCAGCAGTATTGATGGGGCACGCAATCAGCCCCAGCATTTT. It encodes CASSIDGARNQPQHF.

The chain uses TRBV2 and TRBJ2-7, with 9 bases fitting TRBD1. V gave up 10 bases and J gave up 3 bases; unmatched junction bases: 7. In germline, CDR1 is SNHLY, CDR2 FYNNEI. There are 13 residues in the CDR3. The DNA for the CDR3 is TGTGCCACCATAGGGGGACAGGGCTACGAGCAGTACTTC. Its translation is CATIGGQGYEQYF.